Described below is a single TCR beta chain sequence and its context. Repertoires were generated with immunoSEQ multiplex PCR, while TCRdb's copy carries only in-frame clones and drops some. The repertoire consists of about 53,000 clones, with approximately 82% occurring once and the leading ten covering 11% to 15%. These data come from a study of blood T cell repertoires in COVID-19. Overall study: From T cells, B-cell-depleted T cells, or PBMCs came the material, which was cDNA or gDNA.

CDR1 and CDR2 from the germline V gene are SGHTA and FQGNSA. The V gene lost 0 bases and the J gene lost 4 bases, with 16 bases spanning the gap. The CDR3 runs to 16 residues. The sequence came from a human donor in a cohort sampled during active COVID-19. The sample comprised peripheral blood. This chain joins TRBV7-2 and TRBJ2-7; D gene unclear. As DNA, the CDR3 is TGTGCCAGCAGCTTAGCGGTCTCCTACCTTCCATACGAGCAGTACTTC. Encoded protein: CASSLAVSYLPYEQYF. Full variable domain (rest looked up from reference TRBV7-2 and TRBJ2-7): GAGVSQSPSNKVTEKGKDVELRCDPISGHTALYWYRQSLGQGLEFLIYFQGNSAPDKSGLPSDRFSAERTGGSVSTLTIQRTQQEDSAVYLCASSLAVSYLPYEQYFGPGTRLTVT.